What follows are 28 T cell receptor beta chains derived from one specimen sequenced in a study of blood T cell repertoires in COVID-19. Repertoires were generated with immunoSEQ multiplex PCR, while TCRdb's copy carries only in-frame clones and drops some. The table has over 150,000 clones, around nine tenths seen once; the top ten hold 18%. Material: peripheral blood. These receptors all stem from a man aged 50 or older with COVID-19, enrolled during active disease.

The chain has TRBV29-1 and TRBJ2-6; no firm D call. V dropped 4 bases and J dropped 0 bases, with 7 bases sitting between them. Germline CDR1 reads SQVTM; CDR2 reads ANQGSEA. The CDR3 has 14 residues. CDR3 protein: CSVVTVSGANVLTF. The CDR3 DNA follows: TGCAGCGTTGTTACGGTCTCTGGGGCCAACGTCCTGACTTTC.

This clone showed up just once. The rearrangement links TRBV7-3 to TRBJ1-2; D might be TRBD1 (6 bases). Germline V gene data show CDR1 as SGHTA and CDR2 as FQGTGA. With 4 bases removed from V and 6 bases from J, the gap between germline ends came to 21 bases. This CDR3 spans 16 amino acids. The CDR3 spells CASSSLPGQGMDGYTF. The CDR3 DNA reads as TGTGCCAGCAGCTCTCTCCCGGGACAAGGAATGGATGGCTACACCTTC.

This chain joins TRBV6-4 and TRBJ1-1, with D tentatively TRBD1 (5 bases). Trimming took off 6 bases at V and 0 bases at J, with 14 bases between the two ends. This CDR3 is 15 amino acids long. Germline CDR1 is MRHNA and CDR2 is SNTAGT. CDR3 in DNA: TGTGCCAGCAGAAAATCGACAGCGATGAACACTGAAGCTTTCTTT. It specifies CASRKSTAMNTEAFF.

This chain links TRBV14 with TRBJ2-7; maybe TRBD1 (6 bases). Between the trimmed V and J ends, which lost 4 bases and 6 bases, there was a span of 10 bases. CDR1 and CDR2 (germline): SGHDN, FVKESK. This CDR3 is built from 12 residues. The CDR3 loop is CASSPSGVEQYF. The CDR3 DNA follows: TGTGCCAGCAGCCCCTCAGGGGTCGAGCAGTACTTC.

The CDR3: CASGRQGGGYGYTF. CDR3 bases: TGTGCCAGCGGACGACAGGGAGGAGGTTATGGCTACACCTTC. The chain combines TRBV28 with TRBJ1-2; 7 bases are a match to TRBD1. V shed 8 bases, J shed 5 bases, and the junction held 11 bases outside the gene matches. This CDR3 has 14 residues. Germline V gene data show CDR1 as MDHEN and CDR2 as SYDVKM.

CDR3 coding DNA: TGTGCCAGCAGCTTTCAGCGGGATCACGCAGATACGCAGTATTTT. It yields the protein CASSFQRDHADTQYF. The chain employs TRBV7-2 and TRBJ2-3; 7 positions agree with TRBD2. This CDR3 spans 15 amino acids. Germline-derived CDR1 and CDR2 are SGHTA and FQGNSA. With 3 bases clipped from V and 4 bases from J, the junction kept 7 bases outside the gene matches. Complete variable domain (other parts from reference TRBV7-2 and TRBJ2-3): GAGVSQSPSNKVTEKGKDVELRCDPISGHTALYWYRQSLGQGLEFLIYFQGNSAPDKSGLPSDRFSAERTGGSVSTLTIQRTQQEDSAVYLCASSFQRDHADTQYFGPGTRLTVL.

The DNA of the CDR3 is TGTGCCAGCAGAAGAAGGGGGGGCCCCAGCAATGAGCAGTTCTTC. This codes for CASRRRGGPSNEQFF. The rearrangement uses TRBV7-8 and TRBJ2-1, with D tentatively TRBD2 (7 bases). V shed 6 bases and J shed 6 bases, with 18 bases lying between them. The CDR3 contains 15 residues. From germline, CDR1 is SGHVS and CDR2 FQNEAQ.

The chain uses TRBV6-6 and TRBJ1-5, with TRBD1 matching over 8 bases. Unmatched junction bases numbered 12, after V lost 8 bases and J lost 6 bases. This CDR3 comprises 15 residues. The germline gives CDR1 MNHNY, CDR2 SVGAGI (reference sequence). CDR3 coding DNA: TGTGCCAGCCTCGACGGACAGGGAAGGGGTCAGCCCCAGCATTTT. Its protein product is CASLDGQGRGQPQHF.

The chain has TRBV7-3 and TRBJ2-1, with 8 nucleotides matching TRBD1. V trimming: 5 bases; J trimming: 4 bases; junction bases outside the gene matches: 7. The CDR3 is 15 amino acids. Germline-derived CDR1 and CDR2 are SGHTA and FQGTGA. CDR3 residues: CASSAGTGFYNEQFF. Here the CDR3 DNA reads TGTGCCAGCAGCGCCGGGACAGGTTTTTACAATGAGCAGTTCTTC.

A single count supports this clone. J is TRBJ2-7 and V is TRBV2; TRBD1 matches at 8 bases. Germline V gene sequence: CDR1 SNHLY, CDR2 FYNNEI. The CDR3 has 13 residues. V shed 4 bases, J shed 5 bases, and the junction held 4 bases outside the gene matches. The CDR3 DNA reads as TGTGCCAGCAGTGTCACAGGGGGAAACGAGCAGTACTTC. Protein: CASSVTGGNEQYF.

The chain is built from TRBV7-2 and TRBJ2-2, with 8 bases lining up with TRBD2. Germline V lookup: CDR1 SGHTA, CDR2 FQGNSA. Trimming removed 1 base from V and 3 bases from J; junction bases left unmatched: 4. The CDR3 runs to 16 residues. Written as DNA, the CDR3 is TGTGCCAGCAGCTTAGGGAGCGGGGGCTACACCGGGGAGCTGTTTTTT. It translates to CASSLGSGGYTGELFF.

The chain couples TRBV5-4 to TRBJ2-5; a possible D gene is TRBD2 (6 bases). The CDR3 covers 16 residues. The ends were cut back, 4 bases at V and 5 bases at J, with 21 bases in the middle. Germline V gene sequence: CDR1 SGHNT, CDR2 YYREEE (reference sequence). CDR3 nucleotide sequence: TGTGCCAGCAGCCGGGCGGGGAGATTTCGGACGGAGACCCAGTACTTC. This gives the protein CASSRAGRFRTETQYF.

The CDR3 coding sequence is TGTGCCAGCAGTTTCCGCCCCGGGGGGGAGCTGTTTTTT. Translating it yields CASSFRPGGELFF. This chain uses TRBV27 with TRBJ2-2; D remains unclear. Trimming took off 3 bases at V and 8 bases at J, with 10 bases between the two ends. The CDR3 contains 13 residues. Germline CDR1 is MNHEY and CDR2 is SMNVEV (reference sequence).

V and J are TRBV12-3 or TRBV12-4 and TRBJ1-2, with D possibly matching TRBD1 (6 bases). Deletions cut 7 bases from V and 8 bases from J, with 14 bases between. The CDR3 is 12 amino acids. The CDR3 DNA is TGTGCCAGCATCGAACAGGGTGGAGGCTACACCTTC. As protein: CASIEQGGGYTF.

The chain links TRBV11-3 to TRBJ2-3; D might be TRBD1 (6 bases). The CDR3 contains 12 residues. Germline-derived CDR1 and CDR2 are SGHNT and YENEEA. V was clipped by 4 bases and J by 6 bases, with 8 bases between them. CDR3 sequence (DNA): TGTGCCAGCAGCTACCAGGGGGATACGCAGTATTTT. Translated: CASSYQGDTQYF.

The rearrangement uses TRBV5-6 and TRBJ1-6; the match to TRBD1 covers 7 bases. Trimming at V came to 2 bases and at J to 10 bases, leaving 9 bases not matched to a gene. Looked up from germline, CDR1 is SGHDT and CDR2 is YYEEEE. This CDR3 region has 15 residues. CDR3 in DNA: TGTGCCAGCAGCTTCGGGGACAGCGTTCTGTCACCCCTCCACTTT. The encoded protein is CASSFGDSVLSPLHF.

This clone was seen once. This chain uses TRBV12-5 with TRBJ2-3, with 12 positions matching TRBD2. The CDR3 is made up of 16 amino acids. From germline, CDR1 is LGHNT and CDR2 FRNRAP. Losses at the gene ends were 6 bases for V and 4 bases for J; bases not matched to a gene: 8. This chain's CDR3 is CASGPGLAGSADTQYF. The CDR3 region has the DNA TGTGCTAGTGGACCTGGACTAGCGGGGAGTGCAGATACGCAGTATTTT.

The chain employs TRBV30 and TRBJ1-1; tentatively, D is TRBD1 (6 bases). The CDR3 covers 13 residues. Looked up from germline, CDR1 is GTSNPN and CDR2 is SVGIG (reference sequence). Trimming pared 0 bases from V and 7 bases from J, leaving 12 bases between. The CDR3 loop is CAWSVVPTGEAFF. The DNA of the CDR3 is TGTGCCTGGAGTGTGGTCCCGACAGGTGAAGCTTTCTTT. The full variable domain, its missing parts supplied by reference TRBV30 and TRBJ1-1, is SQTIHQWPATLVQPVGSPLSLECTVEGTSNPNLYWYRQAAGRGLQLLFYSVGIGQISSEVPQNLSASRPQDRQFILSSKKLLLSDSGFYLCAWSVVPTGEAFFGQGTRLTVV.

The chain combines TRBV28 with TRBJ2-3, with 14 bases that match TRBD2. Germline lookup yields CDR1 MDHEN and CDR2 SYDVKM. The CDR3 is made up of 17 amino acids. V shed 5 bases and J 7 bases; nucleotides not matched to a gene: 11. The CDR3: CASSLRRLAGGLYTQYF. As DNA, the CDR3 is TGTGCCAGCAGTCTACGAAGACTAGCGGGGGGGCTGTATACGCAGTATTTT.

The V gene is TRBV19, the J gene TRBJ1-5, with D possibly TRBD1 on 5 matching bases. The V gene lost 4 bases and the J gene lost 0 bases, with 10 bases spanning the gap. Germline values: CDR1 LNHDA, CDR2 SQIVND (reference sequence). The CDR3 consists of 15 residues. CDR3 amino acids: CASSKGAPSNQPQHF. The CDR3 nucleotides are TGTGCCAGTAGTAAAGGGGCCCCTAGCAATCAGCCCCAGCATTTT.

The chain employs TRBV19 and TRBJ2-5; no clear D gene. V was cut by 3 bases and J by 3 bases, with 8 bases left in between. This CDR3 has 13 amino acids. Germline V gives CDR1 LNHDA, CDR2 SQIVND (reference sequence). The CDR3 loop reads CASSISTEETQYF. The CDR3 nucleotides are TGTGCCAGTAGTATCAGTACAGAAGAGACCCAGTACTTC.

The J gene is TRBJ1-3, the V gene TRBV29-1, with TRBD1 matching over 7 bases. Losses at the gene ends were 6 bases for V and 3 bases for J; bases not matched to a gene: 8. Germline CDR1 and CDR2: SQVTM and ANQGSEA. The CDR3 runs 14 residues. This chain's CDR3 is CSVAPRQGGNTIYF. The CDR3 DNA sequence: TGCAGCGTCGCACCCAGACAGGGTGGAAACACCATATATTTT.

V is TRBV7-2 and J is TRBJ1-6; TRBD1 matches 9 bases. V trimming: 4 bases; J trimming: 10 bases; junction bases outside the gene matches: 5. The CDR3 is 14 amino acids. CDR1 and CDR2 from the germline V gene are SGHTA and FQGNSA. Here the CDR3 reads CASSSNRGLSPLHF. CDR3 sequence (DNA): TGTGCCAGCAGCTCGAACAGGGGGCTGTCACCCCTCCACTTT.

This chain joins TRBV7-2 and TRBJ2-7; the match to TRBD2 covers 13 bases. The germline V gene has CDR1 SGHTA and CDR2 FQGNSA. The CDR3 length is 14 residues. The V gene end was trimmed by 5 bases and the J gene end by 13 bases; junction bases not matched to a gene: 11. Here the CDR3 DNA reads TGTGCCAGCAGCCGGACTAGCGGGGGAGATTTACCTTACTTC. Protein sequence: CASSRTSGGDLPYF.

This clone was seen more than once but under ten times. The gene calls are TRBV9 and TRBJ2-2; 7 bases map to TRBD1. CDR3 length: 16 residues. Per germline, CDR1 SGDLS and CDR2 YYNGEE. J gave up 3 bases and V 3 bases, and 8 bases lay outside the gene matches. The CDR3 here is CASSAIGTAYTGELFF. CDR3 nucleotide sequence: TGTGCCAGCAGCGCGATCGGGACAGCGTACACCGGGGAGCTGTTTTTT.

This clone has only one observation. The chain employs TRBV28 and TRBJ1-2, with 8 nucleotides matching TRBD1. Germline trimming cut 1 base from V and 3 bases from J; bases unmatched to any gene: 1. This CDR3 contains 14 residues. In germline, CDR1 is MDHEN, CDR2 SYDVKM. For the CDR3, the DNA is TGTGCCAGCAGTTTATCAGGGGGCGACTATGGCTACACCTTC. This sequence encodes CASSLSGGDYGYTF.

The chain joins TRBV4-2 to TRBJ2-3, with 8 bases fitting TRBD2. The V and J ends lost 0 bases and 5 bases, in that order; junction bases with no gene match: 7. CDR3 size: 16 residues. Germline CDR1 LGHNA, CDR2 YNFKEQ. The CDR3 loop is CASSQDGAGGRDTQYF. CDR3 bases: TGTGCCAGCAGCCAAGATGGGGCGGGGGGCCGAGATACGCAGTATTTT.

This clone was counted a single time. V and J are TRBV15 and TRBJ1-2, with 10 bases identical to TRBD1. V dropped 0 bases and J dropped 4; count of bases not matched to a gene: 8. The CDR3 totals 17 residues. Germline CDR1 is LNHNV and CDR2 is YYDKDF (reference sequence). The CDR3 here is CATSRDRDRGLSYGYTF. Here the CDR3 DNA reads TGTGCCACCAGCAGAGATCGAGACAGGGGGCTTAGCTATGGCTACACCTTC. The full variable domain, rest sourced from reference TRBV15 and TRBJ1-2, is DAMVIQNPRYQVTQFGKPVTLSCSQTLNHNVMYWYQQKSSQAPKLLFHYYDKDFNNEADTPDNFQSRRPNTSFCFLDIRSPGLGDTAMYLCATSRDRDRGLSYGYTFGSGTRLTVV.